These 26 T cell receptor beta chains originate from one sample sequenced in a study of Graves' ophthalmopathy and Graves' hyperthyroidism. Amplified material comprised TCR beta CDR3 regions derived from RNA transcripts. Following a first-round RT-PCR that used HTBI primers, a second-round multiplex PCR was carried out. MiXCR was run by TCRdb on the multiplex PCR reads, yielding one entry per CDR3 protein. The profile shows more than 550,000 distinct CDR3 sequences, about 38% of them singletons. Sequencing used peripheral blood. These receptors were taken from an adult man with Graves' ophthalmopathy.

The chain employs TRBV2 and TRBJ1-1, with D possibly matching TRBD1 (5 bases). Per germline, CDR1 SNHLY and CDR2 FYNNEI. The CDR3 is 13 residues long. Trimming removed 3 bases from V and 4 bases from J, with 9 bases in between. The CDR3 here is CASSDLGTTEAFF. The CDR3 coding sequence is TGTGCCAGCAGTGATCTGGGGACCACTGAAGCTTTCTTT.

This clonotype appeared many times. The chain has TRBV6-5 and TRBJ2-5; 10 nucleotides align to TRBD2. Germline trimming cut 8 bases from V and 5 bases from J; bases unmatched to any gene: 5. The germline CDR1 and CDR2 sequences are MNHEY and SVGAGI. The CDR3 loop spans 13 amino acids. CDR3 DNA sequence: TGTGCCAGCCAGCGGGGGGGCAGTGAGACCCAGTACTTC. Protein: CASQRGGSETQYF.

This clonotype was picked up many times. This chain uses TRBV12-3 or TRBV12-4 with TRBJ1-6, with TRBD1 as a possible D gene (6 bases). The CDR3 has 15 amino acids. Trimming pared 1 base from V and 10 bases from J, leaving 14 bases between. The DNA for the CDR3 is TGTGCCAGCAGTTTAGTTCCGGGGGGCGAATCACCCCTCCACTTT. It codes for CASSLVPGGESPLHF.

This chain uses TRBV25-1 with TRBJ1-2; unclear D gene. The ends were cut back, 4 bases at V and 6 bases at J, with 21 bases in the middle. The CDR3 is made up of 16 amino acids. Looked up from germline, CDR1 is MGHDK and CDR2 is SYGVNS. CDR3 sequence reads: CASSAGLAGETHGYTF. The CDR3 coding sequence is TGTGCCAGCAGTGCCGGACTAGCAGGAGAGACCCATGGCTACACCTTC.

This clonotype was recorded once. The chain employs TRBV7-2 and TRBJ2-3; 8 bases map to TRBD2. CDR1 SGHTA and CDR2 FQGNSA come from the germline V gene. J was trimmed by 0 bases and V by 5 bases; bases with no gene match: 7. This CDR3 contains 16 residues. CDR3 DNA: TGTGCCAGCAGCAATGGAGCGGGGGCCAGCACAGATACGCAGTATTTT. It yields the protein CASSNGAGASTDTQYF.

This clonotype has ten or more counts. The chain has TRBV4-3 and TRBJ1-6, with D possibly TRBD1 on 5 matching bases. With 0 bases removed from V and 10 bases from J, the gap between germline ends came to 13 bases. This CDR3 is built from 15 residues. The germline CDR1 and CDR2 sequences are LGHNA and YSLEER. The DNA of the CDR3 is TGCGCCAGCAGCCAAGAGACAACCCCAGGGTCACCCCTCCACTTT. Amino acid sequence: CASSQETTPGSPLHF.

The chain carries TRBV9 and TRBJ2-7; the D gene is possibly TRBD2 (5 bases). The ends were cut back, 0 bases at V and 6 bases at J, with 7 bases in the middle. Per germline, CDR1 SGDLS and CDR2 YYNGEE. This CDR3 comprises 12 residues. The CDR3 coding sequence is TGTGCCAGCAGCGTAGAGGCGGGCGAGCAGTACTTC. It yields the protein CASSVEAGEQYF.

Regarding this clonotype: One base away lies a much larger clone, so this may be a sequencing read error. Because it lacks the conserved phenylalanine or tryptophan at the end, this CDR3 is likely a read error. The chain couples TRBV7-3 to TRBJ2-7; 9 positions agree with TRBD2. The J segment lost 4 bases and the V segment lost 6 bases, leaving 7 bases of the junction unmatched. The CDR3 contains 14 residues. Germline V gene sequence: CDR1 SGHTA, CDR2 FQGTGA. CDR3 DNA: TGTGCCAGCAGGGAGAGCGGGGGGTCATACGAGCAGTACCTC. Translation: CASRESGGSYEQYL.

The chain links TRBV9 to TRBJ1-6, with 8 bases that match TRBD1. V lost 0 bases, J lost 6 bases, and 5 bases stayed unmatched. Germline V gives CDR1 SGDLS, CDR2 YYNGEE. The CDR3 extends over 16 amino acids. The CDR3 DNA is TGTGCCAGCAGCGTAGTACCAGACAGGGGTAATTCACCCCTCCACTTT. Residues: CASSVVPDRGNSPLHF.

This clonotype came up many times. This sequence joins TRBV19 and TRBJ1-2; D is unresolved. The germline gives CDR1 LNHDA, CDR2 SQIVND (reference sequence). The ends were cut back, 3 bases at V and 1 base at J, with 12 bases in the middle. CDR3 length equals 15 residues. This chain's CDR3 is CASSMLGAVNYGYTF. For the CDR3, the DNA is TGTGCCAGTAGTATGCTCGGTGCAGTTAACTATGGCTACACCTTC.

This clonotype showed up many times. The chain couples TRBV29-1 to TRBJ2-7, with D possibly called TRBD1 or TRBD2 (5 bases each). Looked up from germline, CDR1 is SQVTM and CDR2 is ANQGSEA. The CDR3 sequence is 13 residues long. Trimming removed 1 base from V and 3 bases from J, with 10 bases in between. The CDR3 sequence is CSVEAGPHYEQYF. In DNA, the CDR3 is TGCAGCGTTGAAGCGGGACCCCACTACGAGCAGTACTTC.

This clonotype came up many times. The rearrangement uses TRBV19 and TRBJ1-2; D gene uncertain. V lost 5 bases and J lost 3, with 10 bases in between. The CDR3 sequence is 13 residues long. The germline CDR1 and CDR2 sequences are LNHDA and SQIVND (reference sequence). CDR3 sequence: CASSWSTDYGYTF. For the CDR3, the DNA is TGTGCCAGTAGTTGGTCTACGGACTATGGCTACACCTTC.

The CDR3 DNA reads as TGTGCCAGCAGGGGACAGGGCAGGCGCGAGCAGTACTTC. This sequence encodes CASRGQGRREQYF. The chain is built from TRBV6-5 and TRBJ2-7; 9 bases map to TRBD1. Unmatched junction bases numbered 6, after V lost 6 bases and J lost 6 bases. CDR1 MNHEY and CDR2 SVGAGI come from the germline V gene. This CDR3 region has 13 residues.

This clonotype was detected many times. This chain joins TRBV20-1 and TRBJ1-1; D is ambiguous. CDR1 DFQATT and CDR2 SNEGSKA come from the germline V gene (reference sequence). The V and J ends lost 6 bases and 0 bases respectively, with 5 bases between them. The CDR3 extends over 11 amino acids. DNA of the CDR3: TGCAGTGCCAGTGTGAACACTGAAGCTTTCTTT. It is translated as CSASVNTEAFF.

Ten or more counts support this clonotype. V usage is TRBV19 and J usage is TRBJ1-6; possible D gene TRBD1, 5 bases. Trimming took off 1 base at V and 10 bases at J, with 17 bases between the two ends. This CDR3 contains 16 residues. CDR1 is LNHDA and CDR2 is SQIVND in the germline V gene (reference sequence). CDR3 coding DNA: TGTGCCAGTAGTATAGGAGGGGACGGGGGACGCTCACCCCTCCACTTT. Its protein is CASSIGGDGGRSPLHF.

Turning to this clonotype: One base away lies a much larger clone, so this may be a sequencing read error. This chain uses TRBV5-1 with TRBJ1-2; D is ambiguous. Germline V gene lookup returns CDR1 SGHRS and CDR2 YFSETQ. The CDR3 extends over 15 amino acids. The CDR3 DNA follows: TGCGCCCGCAGCCCAGGAGAAACACGGATATATGGCTACACCTTC. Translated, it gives CARSPGETRIYGYTF.

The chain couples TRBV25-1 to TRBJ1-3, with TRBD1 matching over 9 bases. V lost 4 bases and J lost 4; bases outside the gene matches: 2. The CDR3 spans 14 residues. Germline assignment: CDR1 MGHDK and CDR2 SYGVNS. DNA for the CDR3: TGTGCCAGCAGTGGGGGGACAGGGGGAAACACCATATATTTT. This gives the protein CASSGGTGGNTIYF.

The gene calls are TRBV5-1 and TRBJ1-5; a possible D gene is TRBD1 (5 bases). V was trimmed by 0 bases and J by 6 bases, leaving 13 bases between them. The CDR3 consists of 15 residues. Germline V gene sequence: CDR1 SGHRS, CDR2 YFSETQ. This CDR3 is CASSLDGAHPQPQHF. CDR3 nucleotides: TGCGCCAGCAGCTTGGACGGGGCGCATCCTCAGCCCCAGCATTTT.

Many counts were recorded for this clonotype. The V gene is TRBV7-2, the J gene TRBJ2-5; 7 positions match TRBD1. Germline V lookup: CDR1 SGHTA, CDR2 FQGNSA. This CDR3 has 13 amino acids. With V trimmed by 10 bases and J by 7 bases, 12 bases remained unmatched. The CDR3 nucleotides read TGTGCCACAGTATTAGCAGGGGGTGGGACCCAGTACTTC. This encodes CATVLAGGGTQYF.

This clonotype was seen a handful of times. CDR3 region: CSVEAVTSGDTDTQYF. CDR3 nucleotide sequence: TGCAGCGTTGAAGCGGTGACTAGCGGGGACACAGATACGCAGTATTTT. This chain uses TRBV29-1 with TRBJ2-3; the match to TRBD2 covers 11 bases. Per the germline V gene, CDR1 is SQVTM and CDR2 is ANQGSEA. With 1 base clipped from V and 2 bases from J, the junction kept 5 bases outside the gene matches. The CDR3 spans 16 residues.

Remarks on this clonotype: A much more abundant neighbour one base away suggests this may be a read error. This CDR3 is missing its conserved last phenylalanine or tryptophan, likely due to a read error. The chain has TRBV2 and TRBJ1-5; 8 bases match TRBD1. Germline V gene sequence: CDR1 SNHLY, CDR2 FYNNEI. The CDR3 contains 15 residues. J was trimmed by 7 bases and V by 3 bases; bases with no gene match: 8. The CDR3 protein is CASSERTGLAQPQHL. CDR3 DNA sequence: TGTGCCAGCAGTGAGAGGACAGGGCTGGCACAGCCCCAGCATCTT.

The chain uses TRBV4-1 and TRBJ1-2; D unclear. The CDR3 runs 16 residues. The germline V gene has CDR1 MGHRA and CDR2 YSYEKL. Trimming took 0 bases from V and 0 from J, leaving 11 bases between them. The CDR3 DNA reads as TGCGCCAGCAGCCAAGATCGAGGCAGCTCTAACTATGGCTACACCTTC. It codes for CASSQDRGSSNYGYTF.

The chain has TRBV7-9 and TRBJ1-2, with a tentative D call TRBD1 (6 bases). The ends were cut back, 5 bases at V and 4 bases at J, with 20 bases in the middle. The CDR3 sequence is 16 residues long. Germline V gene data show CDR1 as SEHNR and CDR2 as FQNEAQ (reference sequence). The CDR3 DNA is TGTGCCAGCAGCCTCGGGACTAGCGGGGGGGCCTATGGCTACACCTTC. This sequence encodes CASSLGTSGGAYGYTF.

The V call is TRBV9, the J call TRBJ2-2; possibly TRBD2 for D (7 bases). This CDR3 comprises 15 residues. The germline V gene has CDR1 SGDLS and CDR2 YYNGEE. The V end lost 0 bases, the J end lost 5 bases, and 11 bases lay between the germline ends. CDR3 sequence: CASSVGGGDTGELFF. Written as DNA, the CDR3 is TGTGCCAGCAGCGTAGGAGGGGGGGATACCGGGGAGCTGTTTTTT.

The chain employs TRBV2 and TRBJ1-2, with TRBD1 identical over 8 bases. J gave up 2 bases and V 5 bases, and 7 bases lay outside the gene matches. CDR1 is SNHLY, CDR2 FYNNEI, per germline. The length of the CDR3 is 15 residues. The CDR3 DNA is TGTGCCAGCAGTCGTCCGGGACAGGCGAACTATGGCTACACCTTC. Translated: CASSRPGQANYGYTF.

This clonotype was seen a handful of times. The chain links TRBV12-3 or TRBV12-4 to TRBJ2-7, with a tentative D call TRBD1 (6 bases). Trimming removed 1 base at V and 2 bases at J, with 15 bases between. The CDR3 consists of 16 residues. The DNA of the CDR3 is TGTGCCAGCAGTTTAGGCCGACAGGCACCGACCTACGAGCAGTACTTC. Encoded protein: CASSLGRQAPTYEQYF.